Following are 11 T cell receptor beta chains from one sample sequenced in a study of human T cells and chemical hapten exposure. TCRdb reprocessed the RACE reads with MiXCR, giving one entry per CDR3 protein. The sample includes 62,000 or so distinct CDR3 sequences, over 9.5% of them seen just once. Time point defined: pre-sensitization, week 0. As to treatment: therapeutic diphenylcyclopropenone sensitization with weekly scalp DPC. The sample was whole blood, taken in connection with sensitization to the hapten diphenylcyclopropenone (DPC). The receptors originated from a woman in her forties or fifties with alopecia areata. Some clones in this sample may be carry-over from other donors' samples.

The rearrangement uses TRBV30 and TRBJ2-3; D may be TRBD2 (6 bases). The CDR3 totals 17 residues. Germline V gene data show CDR1 as GTSNPN and CDR2 as SVGIG (reference sequence). V dropped 0 bases and J dropped 3 bases, with 19 bases sitting between them. The CDR3: CAWSVPSRAGRTDTQYF. For the CDR3, the DNA is TGTGCCTGGAGTGTACCCTCGAGGGCGGGGAGAACAGATACGCAGTATTTT.

This clonotype was found a few times. V usage is TRBV7-6 and J usage is TRBJ2-2; TRBD2 matches 9 bases. V trimming: 6 bases; J trimming: 6 bases; junction bases outside the gene matches: 11. The CDR3 runs 16 residues. Germline CDR1 SGHVS, CDR2 FNYEAQ. The CDR3 bases are TGTGCCAGCAGTCCGATTAGCGGGAGAATGGCCGGGGAGCTGTTTTTT. Translation: CASSPISGRMAGELFF.

This clonotype occurred many times. The chain recombines TRBV27 with TRBJ1-6, with D maybe TRBD1 (5 bases). The CDR3 totals 15 residues. Germline assignment: CDR1 MNHEY and CDR2 SMNVEV (reference sequence). V was shortened by 5 bases and J by 11 bases, with 19 bases between the two germline ends. DNA of the CDR3: TGTGCCAGCAGTATAATTACAGGAGGCGCGGCACCCCTCCACTTT. Its translation is CASSIITGGAAPLHF.

The chain is built from TRBV28 and TRBJ2-2; D is ambiguous. Germline assignment: CDR1 MDHEN and CDR2 SYDVKM. With 6 bases removed from V and 2 bases from J, the gap between germline ends came to 10 bases. This CDR3 spans 14 amino acids. The CDR3 here is CASRSASNTGELFF. For the CDR3, the DNA is TGTGCCAGCAGGTCCGCGTCTAACACCGGGGAGCTGTTTTTT.

In this sample, this clonotype turned up many times. This rearrangement joins TRBV27 to TRBJ2-1; maybe TRBD2 (5 bases). Germline loops: CDR1 MNHEY, CDR2 SMNVEV (reference sequence). V gave up 6 bases and J gave up 1 base, with 13 bases separating them. The CDR3 is 15 residues long. CDR3 amino acids: CASRHGLRSYNEQFF. The DNA for the CDR3 is TGTGCCAGCAGGCACGGACTGAGATCCTACAATGAGCAGTTCTTC.

This clonotype was seen only a few times. The V and J genes are TRBV29-1 and TRBJ2-7, with no clear D. CDR3 length equals 11 residues. The germline V and J ends were trimmed by 8 bases and 1 base, with 9 bases remaining between them. From germline, CDR1 is SQVTM and CDR2 ANQGSEA. The CDR3 reads CSPPRSYEQYF. The CDR3, as DNA: TGCAGCCCCCCAAGGTCCTACGAGCAGTACTTC.

Notes on this clonotype: Possible read error: a much larger clone is one base away. The chain carries TRBV12-3 or TRBV12-4 and TRBJ1-2, with a possible D match to TRBD1 (6 bases). V lost 10 bases, J lost 8 bases, and 14 bases lay in between. The CDR3 is 11 residues long. The CDR3 region is CANRQAYGYTF. CDR3 bases: TGTGCCAACAGACAGGCATACGGCTACACCTTC.

As to this clonotype: This may stem from a read error, because a much larger clone lies one nucleotide away. This rearrangement joins TRBV7-9 to TRBJ2-7, with TRBD1 identical over 7 bases. The CDR3 is made up of 14 amino acids. Germline loops: CDR1 SEHNR, CDR2 FQNEAQ (reference sequence). V dropped 2 bases and J dropped 3; count of bases not matched to a gene: 4. The CDR3 DNA follows: TGTGCCAGCAGCTTAATCCAGGGGGACTACGAGCAGTACTTC. This codes for CASSLIQGDYEQYF.

This clonotype was seen repeatedly, ten times or more. J is TRBJ2-4 and V is TRBV29-1, with 12 nucleotides matching TRBD2. With 7 bases clipped from V and 8 bases from J, the junction kept 9 bases outside the gene matches. Germline V gene data show CDR1 as SQVTM and CDR2 as ANQGSEA. CDR3 length: 14 residues. CDR3 region: CSALTSGSRDIQYF. CDR3 sequence (DNA): TGCAGCGCCTTGACTAGCGGGAGTCGGGACATTCAGTACTTC.

This clonotype showed up many times. The chain employs TRBV20-1 and TRBJ1-2; TRBD1 is a possible D gene (6 bases). Germline V gene sequence: CDR1 DFQATT, CDR2 SNEGSKA (reference sequence). This CDR3 is 16 amino acids long. Trimming left V 5 bases short and J 2 bases short, with 21 bases between. The CDR3: CSAQGSNRRVNYGYTF. The CDR3 bases are TGCAGTGCTCAGGGGTCTAACAGAAGGGTAAACTATGGCTACACCTTC.

This clonotype was detected many times. The genes are TRBV2 and TRBJ2-7, with 7 positions matching TRBD1. J gave up 2 bases and V 5 bases, and 6 bases lay outside the gene matches. Germline V gene lookup returns CDR1 SNHLY and CDR2 FYNNEI. This CDR3 is built from 14 residues. Here the CDR3 reads CASSRQGSTYEQYF. The CDR3, as DNA: TGTGCCAGCAGTCGACAGGGAAGTACCTACGAGCAGTACTTC.